At least ten counts were recorded for the clone carrying this T cell receptor (beta chain). Trimming removed 3 bases from V and 6 bases from J, with 8 bases in between. Looked up from germline, CDR1 is KGHSH and CDR2 is LQKENI. This CDR3 contains 12 residues. This sample was taken from a study of T cells in Graves' hyperthyroidism and ophthalmopathy. Template material for amplifying TCR beta CDR3 regions consisted of RNA transcripts. A set of HTBI primers served as the primers for a first-round RT-PCR of the TCR CDR3. A single record per CDR3 protein comes from TCRdb applying MiXCR to the multiplex PCR reads. The data contain about 330,000 distinct CDR3 sequences, approximately 13% of them singletons.

This receptor was obtained from a woman in her thirties or forties with Graves' ophthalmopathy. Sequencing used blood. The chain recombines TRBV18 with TRBJ1-1; the D is unclear. The CDR3 DNA is TGTGCCAGCTCACCCCAGGAACCTGAAGCTTTCTTT. This encodes CASSPQEPEAFF.